This T cell receptor (beta chain) was identified in a study of vaccination and CD4 T cells after COVID-19. Study-level information: Stimuli were overlapping spike peptide pools of SARS-CoV-2 and three common cold coronaviruses (HCoV-NL63, HCoV-OC43, HCoV-229E).

This clonotype was observed a few times. What it recognizes is unknown. Germline V gene data show CDR1 as SEHNR and CDR2 as FQNEAQ (reference sequence). V was clipped by 5 bases and J by 6 bases; unmatched bases: 5. The CDR3 covers 13 residues. Regarding treatment: approximately nine-day PBMC culture with coronavirus spike peptide pools or control peptides (ViraFEST assay). Oncomine TCR Beta short-read sequencing was applied to DNA from cultured CD4+ T cells. Genomic DNA was drawn out of CD4+ T cells grown in culture. Using its own MiXCR run on the PCR reads, TCRdb lists one record per CDR3 protein. This sample yields about 14,000 distinct CDR3 sequences, of which around 49% are seen a single time; 8% to 13% belongs to the top ten.

The chain recombines TRBV7-9 with TRBJ1-1; 8 bases line up with TRBD1. The sample here was CD4+ T cells from blood, cultured in vitro, taken before SARS-CoV-2 vaccination. The source of this sequence is a human donor who had recovered from COVID-19. This chain's CDR3 is CASSPPGGSEAFF. CDR3 sequence (DNA): TGTGCCAGCAGCCCCCCAGGGGGCTCTGAAGCTTTCTTT.